This TCR beta chain appears in the sequencing data of a study of blood T cell repertoires in COVID-19 (dated by TCRdb to the early 2020s). Study-wide context: Samples from collaborators originated in the United States, Italy and Spain and spanned both the acute and convalescent phases of COVID-19. The prospective study material was composed of cDNA or gDNA derived from T cells, B-cell-depleted T cells, or PBMCs. Deeply sampled blood TCRbeta repertoires from subjects exposed to, actively infected with, or recovered from COVID-19 were included in the dataset. A freely available public database, intended as a resource for researchers studying the immune response to SARS-CoV-2, is where the repertoires were released. The samples were drawn from two sources: the first 160 participants of the ongoing ImmuneRACE study, and 1,200 or so subjects contributed by 6 global collaborators. Sample metadata almost always included a de-identified subject ID, COVID-19 status, age in years and sex. Where HLA class I and class II types were available, the types were taken from metadata supplied by the sample provider, not from assay-based typing. Findings and caveats that apply to the study as a whole: Clinical and demographic metadata were provided uncurated, with the amount varying by source and participant.

Of note for this clone: This clone's antigen is unknown. Qualities for individual bases were not recorded, and no much larger clone is one base off. The sample carries other DNA sequences with the same CDR3.

The germline V and J ends show losses of 5 bases and 1 base respectively, and no gene match explains 6 bases of the junction. The germline V gene gives CDR1 as SGHTA and CDR2 as FQGNSA. Measured from the cysteine to the phenylalanine, the CDR3 is 17 residues long. Only the CDR3 region is kept as DNA, spanning 51 bases read in frame from base 1. At one collaborating source in Seattle, patients were enrolled during active infection and were followed longitudinally through the course of disease. Collaborating institutions collected whole blood in K2EDTA tubes following their own protocols. For TCRbeta analysis, collaborators shipped samples as frozen whole blood, isolated PBMCs, or DNA extracted from either of those sample types. TCRbeta CDR3 regions were amplified from genomic DNA using the immunoSEQ Assay, a bias-controlled multiplex PCR. Processing in the source paper ran as follows. The number of nucleated cells in each sample was estimated by amplification of reference gene primers within the assay. To quantify the absolute abundance of each unique TCRbeta CDR3 rearrangement, sequence reads were collapsed and filtered. For each sample, productive Simpson clonality was calculated as the square root of Simpson's diversity index across productive rearrangements. Drawn from immuneACCESS, this table holds only the in-frame rearrangements with V and J called that TCRdb kept. Clones are partly lost; checked studies trace under half to an unresolved V gene and leave the rest unexplained. Clonal size and the V and J genes are those of that table, whereas D and trimming came from the DNA. The sample records about 55,000 clones, 87% of which are singletons. The top ten hold approximately 3.6% of the sample.

Here the chain combines TRBV7-2 and TRBJ2-5, with 14 central nucleotides matching TRBD2. The source is a man aged 35 to 55 with COVID-19, enrolled during active disease. Material: peripheral blood. The DNA sequence is TGTGCCAGCAGCGTAGGGACTAGCGGGGGAGCCCAAGAGACCCAGTACTTC. This gives the protein CASSVGTSGGAQETQYF. This CDR3, with the reference TRBV7-2 and TRBJ2-5 proteins standing in past its ends, gives the full variable domain GAGVSQSPSNKVTEKGKDVELRCDPISGHTALYWYRQSLGQGLEFLIYFQGNSAPDKSGLPSDRFSAERTGGSVSTLTIQRTQQEDSAVYLCASSVGTSGGAQETQYFGPGTRLLVL.